This T cell receptor beta chain was recovered during a study of blood T cell repertoires in COVID-19. Study-level background: Whether acute or convalescent, the COVID-19 samples came from the United States, Italy and Spain. PBMCs, B-cell-depleted T cells, or T cells were the source of the cDNA or gDNA that made up the material.

Sequenced by immunoSEQ multiplex PCR; TCRdb stores in-frame clones only, minus some. This table holds more than 150,000 clones, 65% to 90% found once. Germline lookup yields CDR1 MNHEY and CDR2 SMNVEV (reference sequence). This CDR3 region has 16 residues. After removal of 4 bases from V and 0 bases from J, the junction contained 7 bases not matched to a gene. The table lists this clone with a count of one. Sequences were obtained from peripheral blood. The source of this sequence is a man in his 60s with acute or convalescent COVID-19. J is TRBJ2-7 and V is TRBV27; 9 nucleotides line up with TRBD2. The CDR3: CASSSLAGAPSYEQYF. The CDR3 DNA is TGTGCCAGCAGTTCTTTAGCGGGAGCCCCCTCCTACGAGCAGTACTTC.